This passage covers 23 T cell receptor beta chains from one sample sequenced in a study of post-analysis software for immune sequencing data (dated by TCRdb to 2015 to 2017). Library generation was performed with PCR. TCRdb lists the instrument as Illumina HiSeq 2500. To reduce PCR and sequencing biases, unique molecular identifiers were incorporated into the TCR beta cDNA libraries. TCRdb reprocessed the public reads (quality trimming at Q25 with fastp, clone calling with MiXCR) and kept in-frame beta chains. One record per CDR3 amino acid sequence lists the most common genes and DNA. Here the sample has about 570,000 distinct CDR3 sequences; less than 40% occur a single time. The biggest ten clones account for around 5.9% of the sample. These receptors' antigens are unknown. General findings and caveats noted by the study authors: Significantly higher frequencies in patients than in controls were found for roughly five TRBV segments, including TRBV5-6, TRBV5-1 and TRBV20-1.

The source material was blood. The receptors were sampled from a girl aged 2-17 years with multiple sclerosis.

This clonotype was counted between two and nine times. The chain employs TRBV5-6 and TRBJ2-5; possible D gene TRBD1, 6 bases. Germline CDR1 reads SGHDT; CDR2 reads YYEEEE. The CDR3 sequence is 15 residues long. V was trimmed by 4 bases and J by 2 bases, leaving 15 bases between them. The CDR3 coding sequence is TGTGCCAGCAGCAGCACAGGGAGACGGCAAGAGACCCAGTACTTC. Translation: CASSSTGRRQETQYF.

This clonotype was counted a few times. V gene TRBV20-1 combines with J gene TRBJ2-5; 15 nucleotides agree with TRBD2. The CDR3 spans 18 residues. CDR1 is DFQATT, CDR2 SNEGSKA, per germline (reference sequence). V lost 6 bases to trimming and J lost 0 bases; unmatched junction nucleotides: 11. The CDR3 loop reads CSAVPGLAGGSHQETQYF. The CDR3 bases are TGCAGTGCGGTTCCGGGACTAGCGGGGGGCTCCCACCAAGAGACCCAGTACTTC.

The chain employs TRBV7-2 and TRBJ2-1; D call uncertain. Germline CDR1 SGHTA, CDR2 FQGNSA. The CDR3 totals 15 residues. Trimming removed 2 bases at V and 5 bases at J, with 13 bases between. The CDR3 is CASSLPGRPNNEQFF. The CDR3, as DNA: TGTGCCAGCAGCTTACCAGGACGGCCAAACAATGAGCAGTTCTTC.

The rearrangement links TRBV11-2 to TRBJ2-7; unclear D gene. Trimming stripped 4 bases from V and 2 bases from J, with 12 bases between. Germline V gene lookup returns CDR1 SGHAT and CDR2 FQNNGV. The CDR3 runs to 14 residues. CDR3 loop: CASSSLGIPYEQYF. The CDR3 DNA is TGTGCCAGCAGCTCTCTGGGGATTCCCTACGAGCAGTACTTC. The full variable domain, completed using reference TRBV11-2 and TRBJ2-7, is EAGVAQSPRYKIIEKRQSVAFWCNPISGHATLYWYQQILGQGPKLLIQFQNNGVVDDSQLPKDRFSAERLKGVDSTLKIQPAKLEDSAVYLCASSSLGIPYEQYFGPGTRLTVT.

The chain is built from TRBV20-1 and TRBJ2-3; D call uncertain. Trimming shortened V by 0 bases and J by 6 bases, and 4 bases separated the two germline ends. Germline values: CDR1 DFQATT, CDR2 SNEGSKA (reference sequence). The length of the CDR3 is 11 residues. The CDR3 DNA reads TGCAGTGCTAGAGAGATGGATACGCAGTATTTT. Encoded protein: CSAREMDTQYF.

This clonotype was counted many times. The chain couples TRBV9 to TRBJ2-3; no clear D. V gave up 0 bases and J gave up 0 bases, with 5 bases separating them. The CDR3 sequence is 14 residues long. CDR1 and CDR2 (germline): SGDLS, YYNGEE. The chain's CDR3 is CASSVALSTDTQYF. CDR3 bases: TGTGCCAGCAGCGTAGCCTTGAGCACAGATACGCAGTATTTT.

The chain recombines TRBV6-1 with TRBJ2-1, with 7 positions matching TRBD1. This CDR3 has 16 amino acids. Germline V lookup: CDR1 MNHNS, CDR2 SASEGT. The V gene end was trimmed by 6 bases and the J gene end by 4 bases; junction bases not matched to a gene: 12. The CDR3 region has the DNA TGTGCCAGCAGGGCCCCCGGGACAGCGCTTTACAATGAGCAGTTCTTC. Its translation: CASRAPGTALYNEQFF.

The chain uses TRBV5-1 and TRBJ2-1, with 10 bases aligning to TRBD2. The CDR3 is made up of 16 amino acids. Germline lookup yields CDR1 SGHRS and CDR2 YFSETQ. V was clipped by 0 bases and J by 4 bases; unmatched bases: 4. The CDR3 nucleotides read TGCGCCAGCAGCTTGGCTAGCGGGGGCCATTACAATGAGCAGTTCTTC. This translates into CASSLASGGHYNEQFF.

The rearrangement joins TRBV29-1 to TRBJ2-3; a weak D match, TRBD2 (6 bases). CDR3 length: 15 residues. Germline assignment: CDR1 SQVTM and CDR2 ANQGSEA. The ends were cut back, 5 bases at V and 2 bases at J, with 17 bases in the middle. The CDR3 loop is CSVFLWGEDTDTQYF. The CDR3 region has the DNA TGCAGCGTTTTCTTGTGGGGGGAAGACACAGATACGCAGTATTTT.

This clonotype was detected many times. The CDR3 DNA reads TGTGCCAGCAGTTCCCTTAGCGGGGGGGCCAATGAGCAGTTCTTC. Translated: CASSSLSGGANEQFF. The rearrangement joins TRBV12-3 or TRBV12-4 to TRBJ2-1, with 11 bases fitting TRBD2. With 4 bases clipped from V and 6 bases from J, the junction kept 5 bases outside the gene matches. CDR3 size: 15 residues.

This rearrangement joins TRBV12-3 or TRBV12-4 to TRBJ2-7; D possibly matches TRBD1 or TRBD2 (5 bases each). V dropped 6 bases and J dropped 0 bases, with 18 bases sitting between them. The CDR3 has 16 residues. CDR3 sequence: CASSPIRDGVSYEQYF. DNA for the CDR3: TGTGCCAGCAGCCCGATCCGGGACGGAGTCTCCTACGAGCAGTACTTC.

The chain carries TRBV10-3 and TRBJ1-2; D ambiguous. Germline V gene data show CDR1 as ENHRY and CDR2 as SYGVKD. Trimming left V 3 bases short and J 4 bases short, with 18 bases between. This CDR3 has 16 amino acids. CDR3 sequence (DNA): TGTGCCATCAGTGATATAGACTTCAACGTCCCCTATGGCTACACCTTC. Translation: CAISDIDFNVPYGYTF.

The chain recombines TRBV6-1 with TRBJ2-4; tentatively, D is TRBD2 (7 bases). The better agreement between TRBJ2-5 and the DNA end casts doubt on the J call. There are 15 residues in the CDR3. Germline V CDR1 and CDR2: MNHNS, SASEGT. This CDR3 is CASSEAVGGLETQYF. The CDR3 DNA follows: TGTGCCAGCAGTGAAGCTGTGGGGGGGCTTGAGACCCAGTACTTC.

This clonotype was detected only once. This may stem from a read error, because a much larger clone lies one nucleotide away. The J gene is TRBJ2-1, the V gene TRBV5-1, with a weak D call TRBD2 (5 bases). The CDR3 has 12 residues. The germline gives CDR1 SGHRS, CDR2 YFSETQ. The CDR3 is CAGSPEGNEQFF. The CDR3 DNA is TGCGCCGGCAGCCCAGAGGGAAATGAGCAGTTCTTC.

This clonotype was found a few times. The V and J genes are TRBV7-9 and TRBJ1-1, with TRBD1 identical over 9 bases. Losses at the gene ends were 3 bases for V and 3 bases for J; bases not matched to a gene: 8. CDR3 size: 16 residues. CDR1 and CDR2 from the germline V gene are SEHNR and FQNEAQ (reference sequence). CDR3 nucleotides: TGTGCCAGCAGCTTTACAGGGGGCGCAGAGGACACTGAAGCTTTCTTT. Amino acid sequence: CASSFTGGAEDTEAFF.

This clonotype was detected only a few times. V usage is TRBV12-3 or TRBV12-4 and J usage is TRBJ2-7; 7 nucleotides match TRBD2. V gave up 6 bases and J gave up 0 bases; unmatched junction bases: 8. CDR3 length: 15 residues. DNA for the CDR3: TGTGCCAGCAGCCGCCGGGGGGAAAGCTCCTACGAGCAGTACTTC. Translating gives CASSRRGESSYEQYF.

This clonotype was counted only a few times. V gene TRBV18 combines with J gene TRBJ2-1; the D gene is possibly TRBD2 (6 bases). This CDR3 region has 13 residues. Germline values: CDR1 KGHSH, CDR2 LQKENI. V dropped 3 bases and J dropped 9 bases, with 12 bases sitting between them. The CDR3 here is CASSPVGTLEQFF. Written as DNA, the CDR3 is TGTGCCAGCTCACCCGTCGGGACTCTTGAGCAGTTCTTC.

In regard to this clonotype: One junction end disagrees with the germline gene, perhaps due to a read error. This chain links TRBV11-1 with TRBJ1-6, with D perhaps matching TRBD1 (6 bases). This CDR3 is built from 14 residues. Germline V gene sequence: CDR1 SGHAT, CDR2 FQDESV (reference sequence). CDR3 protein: CASSWDKQGSPPHF. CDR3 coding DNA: TGTGCCAGCAGCTGGGACAAACAGGGTTCACCCCCCCACTTT.

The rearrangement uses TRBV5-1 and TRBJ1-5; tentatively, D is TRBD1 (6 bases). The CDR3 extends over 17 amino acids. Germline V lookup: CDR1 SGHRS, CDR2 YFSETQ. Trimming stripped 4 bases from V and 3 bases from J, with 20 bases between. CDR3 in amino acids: CASSSNPGHNNNQPQHF. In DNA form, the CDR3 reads TGCGCCAGCAGCAGCAACCCGGGACACAACAACAATCAGCCCCAGCATTTT.

CDR3 nucleotides: TGTGCCAGCAGCTCCAACTGGGACAGGGGGGATTCACCCCTCCACTTT. Its translation is CASSSNWDRGDSPLHF. The chain uses TRBV7-8 and TRBJ1-6; 11 bases fit TRBD1. The CDR3 is 16 residues long. V trimming: 4 bases; J trimming: 8 bases; junction bases outside the gene matches: 7. The germline CDR1 and CDR2 sequences are SGHVS and FQNEAQ.

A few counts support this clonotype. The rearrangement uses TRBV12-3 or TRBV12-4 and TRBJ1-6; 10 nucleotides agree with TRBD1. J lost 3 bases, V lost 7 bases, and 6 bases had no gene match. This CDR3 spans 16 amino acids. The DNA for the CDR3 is TGTGCCAGCACCATGGGACAGGGGCTCTATAATTCACCCCTCCACTTT. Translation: CASTMGQGLYNSPLHF.

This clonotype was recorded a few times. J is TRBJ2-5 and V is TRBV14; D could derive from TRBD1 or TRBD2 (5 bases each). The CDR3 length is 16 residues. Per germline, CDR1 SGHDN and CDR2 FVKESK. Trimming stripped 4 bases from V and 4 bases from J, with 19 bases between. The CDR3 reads CASSRNPGRGRETQYF. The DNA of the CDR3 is TGTGCCAGCAGCCGGAACCCGGGACGTGGGAGAGAGACCCAGTACTTC.

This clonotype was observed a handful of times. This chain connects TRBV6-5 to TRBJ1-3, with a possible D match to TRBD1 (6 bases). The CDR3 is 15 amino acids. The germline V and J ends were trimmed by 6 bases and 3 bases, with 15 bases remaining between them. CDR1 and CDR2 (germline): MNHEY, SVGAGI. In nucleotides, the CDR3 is TGTGCCAGCAGGGACGGTGGGGGCAGTGGAAACACCATATATTTT. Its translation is CASRDGGGSGNTIYF.